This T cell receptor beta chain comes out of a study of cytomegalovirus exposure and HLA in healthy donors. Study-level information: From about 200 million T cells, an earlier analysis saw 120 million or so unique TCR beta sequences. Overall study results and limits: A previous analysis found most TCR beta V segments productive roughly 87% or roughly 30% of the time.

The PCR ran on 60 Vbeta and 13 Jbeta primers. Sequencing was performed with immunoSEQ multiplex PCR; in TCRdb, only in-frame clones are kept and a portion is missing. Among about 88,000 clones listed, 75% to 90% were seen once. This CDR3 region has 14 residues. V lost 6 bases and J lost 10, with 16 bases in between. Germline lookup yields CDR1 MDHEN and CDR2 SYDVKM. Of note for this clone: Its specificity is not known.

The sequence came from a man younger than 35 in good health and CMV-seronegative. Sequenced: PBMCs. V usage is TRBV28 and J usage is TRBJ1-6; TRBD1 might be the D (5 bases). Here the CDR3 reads CASRPQVRGSPLHF. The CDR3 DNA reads TGTGCCAGCAGACCACAGGTTAGAGGCTCACCCCTCCACTTT.